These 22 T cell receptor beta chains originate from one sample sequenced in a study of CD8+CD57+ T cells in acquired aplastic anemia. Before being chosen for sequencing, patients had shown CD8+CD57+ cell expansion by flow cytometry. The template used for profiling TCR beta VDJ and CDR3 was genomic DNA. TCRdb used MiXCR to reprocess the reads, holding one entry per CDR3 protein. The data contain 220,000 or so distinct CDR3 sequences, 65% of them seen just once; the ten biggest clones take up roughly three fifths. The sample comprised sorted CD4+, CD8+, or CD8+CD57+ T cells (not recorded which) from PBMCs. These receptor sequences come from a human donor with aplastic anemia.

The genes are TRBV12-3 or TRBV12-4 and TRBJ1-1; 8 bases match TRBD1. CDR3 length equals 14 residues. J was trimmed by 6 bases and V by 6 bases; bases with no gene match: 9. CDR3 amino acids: CASRPTGGRSEAFF. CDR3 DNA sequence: TGTGCCAGCAGACCAACAGGGGGAAGATCTGAAGCTTTCTTT.

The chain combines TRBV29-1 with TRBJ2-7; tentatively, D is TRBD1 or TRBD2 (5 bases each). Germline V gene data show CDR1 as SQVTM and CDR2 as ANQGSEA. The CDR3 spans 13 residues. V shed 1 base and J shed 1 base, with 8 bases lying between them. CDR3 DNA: TGCAGCGTTGAAGGGGACGGTTCCTACGAGCAGTACTTC. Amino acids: CSVEGDGSYEQYF.

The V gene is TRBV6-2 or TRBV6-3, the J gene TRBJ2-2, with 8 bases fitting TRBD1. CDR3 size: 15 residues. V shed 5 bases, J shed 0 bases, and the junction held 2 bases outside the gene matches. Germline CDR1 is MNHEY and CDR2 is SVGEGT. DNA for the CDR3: TGTGCCAGCAGTCAGGACAGGGCGAACACCGGGGAGCTGTTTTTT. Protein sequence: CASSQDRANTGELFF.

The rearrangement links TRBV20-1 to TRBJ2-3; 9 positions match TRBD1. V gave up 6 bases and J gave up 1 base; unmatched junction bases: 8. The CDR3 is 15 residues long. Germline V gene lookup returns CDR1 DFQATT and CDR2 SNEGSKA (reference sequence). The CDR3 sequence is CSAPPDRGGTDTQYF. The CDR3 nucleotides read TGCAGTGCGCCGCCGGACAGGGGCGGCACAGATACGCAGTATTTT.

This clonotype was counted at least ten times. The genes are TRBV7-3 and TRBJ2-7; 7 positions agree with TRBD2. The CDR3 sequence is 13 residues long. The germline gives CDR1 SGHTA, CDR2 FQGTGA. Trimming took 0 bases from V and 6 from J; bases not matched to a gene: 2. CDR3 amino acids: CASSLTGGGEQYF. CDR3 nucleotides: TGTGCCAGCAGCTTAACTGGGGGGGGCGAGCAGTACTTC.

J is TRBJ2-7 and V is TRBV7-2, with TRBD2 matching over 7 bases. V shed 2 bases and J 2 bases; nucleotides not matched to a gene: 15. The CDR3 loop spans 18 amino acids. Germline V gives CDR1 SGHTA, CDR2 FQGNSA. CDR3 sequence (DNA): TGTGCCAGCAGCTTACGGGGAGGGCGGGGCGCGGCCGCCTACGAGCAGTACTTC. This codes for CASSLRGGRGAAAYEQYF. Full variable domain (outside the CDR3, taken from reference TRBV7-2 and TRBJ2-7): GAGVSQSPSNKVTEKGKDVELRCDPISGHTALYWYRQSLGQGLEFLIYFQGNSAPDKSGLPSDRFSAERTGGSVSTLTIQRTQQEDSAVYLCASSLRGGRGAAAYEQYFGPGTRLTVT.

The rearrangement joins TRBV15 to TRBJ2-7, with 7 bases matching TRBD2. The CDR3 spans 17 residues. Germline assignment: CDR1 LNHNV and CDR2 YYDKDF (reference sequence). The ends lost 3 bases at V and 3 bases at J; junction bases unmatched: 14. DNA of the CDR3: TGTGCCACCAGCAGCTCAATGCGGGGGACCGGTAACTACGAGCAGTACTTC. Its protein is CATSSSMRGTGNYEQYF.

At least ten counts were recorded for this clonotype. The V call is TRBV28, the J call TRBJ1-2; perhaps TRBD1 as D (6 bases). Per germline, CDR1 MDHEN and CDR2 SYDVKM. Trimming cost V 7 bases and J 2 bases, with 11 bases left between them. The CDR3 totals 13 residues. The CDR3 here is CASKEGGNYGYTF. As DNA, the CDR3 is TGTGCCAGCAAGGAAGGGGGGAACTATGGCTACACCTTC.

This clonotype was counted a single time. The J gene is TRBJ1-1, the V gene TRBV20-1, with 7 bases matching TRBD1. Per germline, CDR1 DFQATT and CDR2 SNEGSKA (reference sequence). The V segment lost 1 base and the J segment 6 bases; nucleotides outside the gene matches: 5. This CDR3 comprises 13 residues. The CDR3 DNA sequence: TGCAGTGCTAGAGGTACAGGGGCCCCTGAAGCTTTCTTT. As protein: CSARGTGAPEAFF.

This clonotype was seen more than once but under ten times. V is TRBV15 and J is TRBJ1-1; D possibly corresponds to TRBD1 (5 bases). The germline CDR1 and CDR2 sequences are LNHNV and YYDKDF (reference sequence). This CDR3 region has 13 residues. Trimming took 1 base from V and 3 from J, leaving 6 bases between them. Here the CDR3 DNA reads TGTGCCACCAGCAGAGGACAGTACACTGAAGCTTTCTTT. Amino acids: CATSRGQYTEAFF.

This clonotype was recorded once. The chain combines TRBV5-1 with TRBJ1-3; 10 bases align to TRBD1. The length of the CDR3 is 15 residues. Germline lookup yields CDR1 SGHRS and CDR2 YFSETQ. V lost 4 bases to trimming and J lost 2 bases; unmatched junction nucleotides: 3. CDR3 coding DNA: TGCGCCAGCAGCCCCGGGACAGGGGCTGGAAACACCATATATTTT. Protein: CASSPGTGAGNTIYF. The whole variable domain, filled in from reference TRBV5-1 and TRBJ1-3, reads KAGVTQTPRYLIKTRGQQVTLSCSPISGHRSVSWYQQTPGQGLQFLFEYFSETQRNKGNFPGRFSGRQFSNSRSEMNVSTLELGDSALYLCASSPGTGAGNTIYFGEGSWLTVV.

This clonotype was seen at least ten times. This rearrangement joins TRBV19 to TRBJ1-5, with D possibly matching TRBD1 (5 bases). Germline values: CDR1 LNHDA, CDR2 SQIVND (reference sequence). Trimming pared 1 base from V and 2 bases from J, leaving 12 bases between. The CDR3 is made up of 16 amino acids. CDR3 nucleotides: TGTGCCAGTAGTATAGTCGGGGGAGGGGGCAATCAGCCCCAGCATTTT. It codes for CASSIVGGGGNQPQHF.

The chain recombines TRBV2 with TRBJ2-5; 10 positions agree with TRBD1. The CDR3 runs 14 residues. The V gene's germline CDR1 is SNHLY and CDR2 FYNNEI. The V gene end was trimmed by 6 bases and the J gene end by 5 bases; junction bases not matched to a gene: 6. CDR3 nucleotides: TGTGCCAGCAGAGGACAGGGGGTAGGGGAGACCCAGTACTTC. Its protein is CASRGQGVGETQYF.

The CDR3 loop is CATSEFGDRTDTQYF. CDR3 DNA sequence: TGTGCCACCAGTGAGTTCGGGGACCGCACAGATACGCAGTATTTT. The chain employs TRBV24-1 and TRBJ2-3; D might be TRBD1 or TRBD2, each matching 5 bases. V was shortened by 4 bases and J by 1 base, with 11 bases between the two germline ends. The CDR3 contains 15 residues. The germline CDR1 and CDR2 sequences are KGHDR and SFDVKD.

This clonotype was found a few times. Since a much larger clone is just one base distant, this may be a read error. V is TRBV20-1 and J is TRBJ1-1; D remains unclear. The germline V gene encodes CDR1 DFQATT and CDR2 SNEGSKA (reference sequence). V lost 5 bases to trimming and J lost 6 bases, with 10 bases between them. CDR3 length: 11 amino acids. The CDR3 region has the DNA TGCAGTGCTCCTGGGGAGGCTGAAGCTTTCTTT. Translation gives CSAPGEAEAFF.

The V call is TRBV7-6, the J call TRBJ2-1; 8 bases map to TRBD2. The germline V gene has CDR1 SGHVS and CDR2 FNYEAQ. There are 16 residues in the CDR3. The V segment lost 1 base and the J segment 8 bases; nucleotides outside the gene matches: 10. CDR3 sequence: CASSLGFREGPYEQFF. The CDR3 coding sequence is TGTGCCAGCAGCTTAGGATTTCGGGAGGGCCCCTATGAGCAGTTCTTC.

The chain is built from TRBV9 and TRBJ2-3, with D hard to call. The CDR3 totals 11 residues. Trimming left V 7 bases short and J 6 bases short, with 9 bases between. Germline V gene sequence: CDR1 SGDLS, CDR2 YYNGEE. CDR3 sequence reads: CASGFEDTQYF. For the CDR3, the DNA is TGTGCCAGCGGGTTTGAGGATACGCAGTATTTT.

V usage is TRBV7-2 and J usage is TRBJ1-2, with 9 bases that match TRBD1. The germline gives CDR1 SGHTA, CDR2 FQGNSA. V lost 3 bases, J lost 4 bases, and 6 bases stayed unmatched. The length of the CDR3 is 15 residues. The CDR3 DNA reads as TGTGCCAGCAGCTTCGGACAGGGGTACTCCTATGGCTACACCTTC. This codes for CASSFGQGYSYGYTF.

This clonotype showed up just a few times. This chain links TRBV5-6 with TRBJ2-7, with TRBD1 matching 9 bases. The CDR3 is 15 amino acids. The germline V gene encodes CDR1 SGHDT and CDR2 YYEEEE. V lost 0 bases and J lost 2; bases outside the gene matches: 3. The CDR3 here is CASSLGGTGTYEQYF. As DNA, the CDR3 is TGTGCCAGCAGCTTGGGGGGGACAGGGACCTACGAGCAGTACTTC.

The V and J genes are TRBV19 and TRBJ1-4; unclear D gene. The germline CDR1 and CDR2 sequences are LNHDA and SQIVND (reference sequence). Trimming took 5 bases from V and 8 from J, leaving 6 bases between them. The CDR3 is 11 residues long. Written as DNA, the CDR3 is TGTGCCAGTAGTGAAGGGGAAAAACTGTTTTTT. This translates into CASSEGEKLFF.

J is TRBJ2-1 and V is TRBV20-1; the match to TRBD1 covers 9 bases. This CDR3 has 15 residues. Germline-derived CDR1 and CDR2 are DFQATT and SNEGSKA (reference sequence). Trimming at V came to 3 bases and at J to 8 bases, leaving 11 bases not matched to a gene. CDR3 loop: CSARAPGTGYYEQFF. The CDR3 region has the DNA TGCAGTGCTAGGGCCCCCGGGACAGGGTATTATGAGCAGTTCTTC.

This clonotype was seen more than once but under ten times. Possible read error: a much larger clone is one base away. The CDR3 nucleotides read TGTGCCAGCACTCGGACCCCAAACAGCGATGGGGAGACCCAGTACTTC. Its protein is CASTRTPNSDGETQYF. The chain uses TRBV2 and TRBJ2-5; D is unclear. The V gene's germline CDR1 is SNHLY and CDR2 FYNNEI. The V gene lost 7 bases and the J gene lost 5 bases, with 23 bases spanning the gap. The CDR3 runs 16 residues.